One sample yielded the 8 T cell receptor beta chains listed below, sequenced in a study of T-cell memory formation after mild COVID-19 (dated by TCRdb to the early 2020s). To prepare the library, 5' RACE was applied. The sequencer was an Illumina NovaSeq 6000. TCRdb itself trimmed the public reads at Q25 with fastp, ran MiXCR and retained productive beta chains. Each entry is one CDR3 protein sequence, shown with its most common DNA and genes. In this sample the table shows roughly 150,000 distinct CDR3 sequences, around 15% of which occur a single time. The top ten constitute roughly 13% of the sample. The source material was PBMCs or a T cell subset sorted from them (not recorded which). These receptors were taken from an adult woman who had mild COVID-19 (a few samples of this study predate the infection). The sample titles of this study are shuffled in the database, so cell type and time point are left out; the donor was told from shared clones.

This clonotype was detected only a few times. The chain employs TRBV15 and TRBJ2-1; TRBD1 matches at 9 bases. Germline loops: CDR1 LNHNV, CDR2 YYDKDF (reference sequence). The J segment lost 4 bases and the V segment lost 3 bases, leaving 10 bases of the junction unmatched. The CDR3 is 17 amino acids. In DNA form, the CDR3 reads TGTGCCACCAGCAGTCAGGGACAGGGTGGACGATACAATGAGCAGTTCTTC. Protein sequence: CATSSQGQGGRYNEQFF.

This clonotype was recorded a few times. The rearrangement links TRBV30 to TRBJ2-2; D is uncertain. The V end was cut by 4 bases, the J end by 4 bases, with 7 bases between. The CDR3 runs 12 residues. Germline values: CDR1 GTSNPN, CDR2 SVGIG (reference sequence). CDR3 nucleotide sequence: TGTGCCTGGACGTCGGCCACCGGGGAGCTGTTTTTT. Translating it yields CAWTSATGELFF.

This chain joins TRBV4-1 and TRBJ2-5; 7 bases agree with TRBD1. Germline CDR1 is MGHRA and CDR2 is YSYEKL. V shed 4 bases, J shed 1 base, and the junction held 6 bases outside the gene matches. The CDR3 extends over 15 amino acids. The CDR3, as DNA: TGCGCCAGCAGCCGATGGGGGACAGTCCAAGAGACCCAGTACTTC. Translation gives CASSRWGTVQETQYF.

This clonotype appeared once. The chain is built from TRBV10-2 and TRBJ2-3; 7 positions match TRBD2. Germline loops: CDR1 WSHSY, CDR2 SAAADI. J lost 0 bases, V lost 6 bases, and 3 bases had no gene match. This CDR3 has 14 amino acids. CDR3 amino acids: CASRASGSTDTQYF. The CDR3 nucleotides are TGCGCCAGCAGGGCTAGCGGAAGCACAGATACGCAGTATTTT.

The rearrangement uses TRBV12-5 and TRBJ2-1, with 8 bases fitting TRBD1. This CDR3 is 16 amino acids long. Germline V CDR1 and CDR2: LGHNT, FRNRAP. The J segment lost 8 bases and the V segment lost 3 bases, leaving 12 bases of the junction unmatched. CDR3 protein: CASGFETDRDFDEQFF. The CDR3 region has the DNA TGTGCTAGTGGTTTTGAAACGGACAGGGACTTCGATGAGCAGTTCTTC.

This clonotype was observed a handful of times. The chain combines TRBV20-1 with TRBJ2-1; D may be TRBD1 (5 bases). Trimming shortened V by 1 base and J by 9 bases, and 16 bases separated the two germline ends. This CDR3 has 14 amino acids. Germline assignment: CDR1 DFQATT and CDR2 SNEGSKA (reference sequence). In DNA, the CDR3 is TGCAGTGCTAGAGTAGCAGGGTTGACGGGTGAGCAGTTCTTC. The encoded protein is CSARVAGLTGEQFF.

This clonotype was counted a few times. The chain combines TRBV7-3 with TRBJ2-3, with 7 bases aligning to TRBD2. This CDR3 is built from 14 residues. Germline V gene lookup returns CDR1 SGHTA and CDR2 FQGTGA. Trimming removed 1 base from V and 4 bases from J; junction bases left unmatched: 2. CDR3 nucleotides: TGTGCCAGCAGCTTAAATGCGGGAGCAGATACGCAGTATTTT. Translated: CASSLNAGADTQYF.

This sequence joins TRBV5-1 and TRBJ2-3; perhaps TRBD1 as D (5 bases). Germline V gene data show CDR1 as SGHRS and CDR2 as YFSETQ. With 1 base removed from V and 1 base from J, the gap between germline ends came to 19 bases. This CDR3 is 18 amino acids long. The CDR3 sequence is CASSLTNVQASGTDTQYF. The CDR3 DNA is TGCGCCAGCAGCTTGACGAACGTACAGGCGTCGGGCACAGATACGCAGTATTTT.